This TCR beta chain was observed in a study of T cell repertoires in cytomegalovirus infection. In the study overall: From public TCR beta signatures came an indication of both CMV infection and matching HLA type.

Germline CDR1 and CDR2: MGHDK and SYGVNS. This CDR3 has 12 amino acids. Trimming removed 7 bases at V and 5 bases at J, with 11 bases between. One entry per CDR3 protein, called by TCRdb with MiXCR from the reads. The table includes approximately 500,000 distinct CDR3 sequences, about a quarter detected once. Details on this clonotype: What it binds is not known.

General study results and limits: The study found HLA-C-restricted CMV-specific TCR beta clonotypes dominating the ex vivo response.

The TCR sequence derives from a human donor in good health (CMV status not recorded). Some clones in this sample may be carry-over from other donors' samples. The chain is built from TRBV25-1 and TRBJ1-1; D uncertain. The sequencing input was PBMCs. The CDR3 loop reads CASNWGETEAFF. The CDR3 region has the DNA TGTGCCAGCAATTGGGGAGAGACTGAAGCTTTCTTT.